This T cell receptor beta chain comes out of a study of T cells in Graves' hyperthyroidism and ophthalmopathy. This CDR3 contains 17 residues. With 0 bases clipped from V and 2 bases from J, the junction kept 7 bases outside the gene matches. Germline CDR1 LGHDT, CDR2 YNNKEL (reference sequence). Study conclusions and caveats: Blood also held most thyroid clonotypes expanded beyond 0.001.

There were TCR beta CDR3 regions amplified from RNA transcripts. RT-PCR in the first round (using the HTBI primer set) targeted the TCR CDR3. TCRdb re-called the multiplex PCR reads through MiXCR, storing one row per CDR3 protein. The sample carries some 250,000 distinct CDR3 sequences, about 15% recorded once. Newly diagnosed hyperthyroidism patients aged 18 to 65 years had disease lasting under 2 months. Clinicians diagnosed patients from clinical symptoms, serum thyroxine and TRAb, thyroid ultrasound and orbital computed tomography. Blood dates from first hyperthyroidism diagnosis, before any ophthalmopathy symptoms. This clonotype showed up many times. Its antigen is undetermined.

The sample taken for sequencing was blood. The receptor was isolated from a woman aged 40 to 50 with Graves' hyperthyroidism that later progressed to Graves' ophthalmopathy. The chain recombines TRBV3-1 with TRBJ1-5; 7 bases line up with TRBD1. As DNA, the CDR3 is TGTGCCAGCAGCCAAGAAGACAGGGAAGGGTGCAATCAGCCCCAGCATTTT. Protein: CASSQEDREGCNQPQHF.